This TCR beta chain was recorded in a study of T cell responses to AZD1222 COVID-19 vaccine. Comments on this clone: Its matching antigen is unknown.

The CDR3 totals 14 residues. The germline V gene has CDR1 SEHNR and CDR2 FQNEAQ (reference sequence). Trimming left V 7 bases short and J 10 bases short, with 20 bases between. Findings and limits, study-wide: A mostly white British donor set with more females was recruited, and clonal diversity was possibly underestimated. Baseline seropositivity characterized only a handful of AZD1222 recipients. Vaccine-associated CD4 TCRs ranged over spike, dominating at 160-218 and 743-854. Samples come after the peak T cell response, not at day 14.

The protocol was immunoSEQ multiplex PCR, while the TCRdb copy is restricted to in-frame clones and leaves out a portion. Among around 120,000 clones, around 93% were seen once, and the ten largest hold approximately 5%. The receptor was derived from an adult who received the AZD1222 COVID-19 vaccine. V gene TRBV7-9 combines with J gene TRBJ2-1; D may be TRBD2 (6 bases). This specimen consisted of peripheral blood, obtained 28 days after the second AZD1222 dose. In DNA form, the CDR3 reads TGTGCCAGCATCTCTATCCAACCGGGACTGGAGCAGTTCTTC. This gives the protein CASISIQPGLEQFF.